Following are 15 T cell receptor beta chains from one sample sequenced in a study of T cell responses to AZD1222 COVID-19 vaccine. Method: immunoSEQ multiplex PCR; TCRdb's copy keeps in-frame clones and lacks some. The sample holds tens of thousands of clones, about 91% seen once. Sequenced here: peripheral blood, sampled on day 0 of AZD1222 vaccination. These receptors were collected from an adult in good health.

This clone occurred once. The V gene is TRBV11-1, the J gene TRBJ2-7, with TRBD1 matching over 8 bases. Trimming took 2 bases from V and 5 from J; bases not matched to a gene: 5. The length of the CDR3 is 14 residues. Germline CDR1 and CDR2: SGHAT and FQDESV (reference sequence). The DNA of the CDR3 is TGTGCCAGCAGCTTACAGGGGGCTGAGGACGAGCAGTACTTC. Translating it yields CASSLQGAEDEQYF.

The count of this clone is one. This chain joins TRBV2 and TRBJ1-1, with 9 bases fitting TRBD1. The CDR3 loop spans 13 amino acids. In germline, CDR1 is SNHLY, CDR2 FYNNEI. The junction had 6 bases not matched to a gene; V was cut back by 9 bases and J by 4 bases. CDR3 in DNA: TGTGCCAGTGAGGACAGGGGAAGCACTGAAGCTTTCTTT. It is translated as CASEDRGSTEAFF.

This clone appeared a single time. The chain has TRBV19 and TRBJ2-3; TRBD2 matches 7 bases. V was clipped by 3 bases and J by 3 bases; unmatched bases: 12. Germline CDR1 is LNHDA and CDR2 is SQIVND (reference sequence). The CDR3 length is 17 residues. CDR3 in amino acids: CASSMDLGRAVTDTQYF. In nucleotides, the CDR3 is TGTGCCAGTAGTATGGATCTGGGGAGGGCCGTAACAGATACGCAGTATTTT.

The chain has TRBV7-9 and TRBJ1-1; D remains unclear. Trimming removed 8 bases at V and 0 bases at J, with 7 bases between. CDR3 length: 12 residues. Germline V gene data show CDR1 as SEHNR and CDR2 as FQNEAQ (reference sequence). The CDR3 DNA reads TGTGCCAGCCGCCGGATGAACACTGAAGCTTTCTTT. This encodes CASRRMNTEAFF.

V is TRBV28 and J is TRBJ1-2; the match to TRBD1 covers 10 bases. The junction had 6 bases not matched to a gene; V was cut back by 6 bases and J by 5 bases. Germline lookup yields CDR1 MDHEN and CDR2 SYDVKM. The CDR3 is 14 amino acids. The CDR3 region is CASSSGQGSYGYTF. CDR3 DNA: TGTGCCAGCAGCTCGGGACAGGGGAGTTATGGCTACACCTTC.

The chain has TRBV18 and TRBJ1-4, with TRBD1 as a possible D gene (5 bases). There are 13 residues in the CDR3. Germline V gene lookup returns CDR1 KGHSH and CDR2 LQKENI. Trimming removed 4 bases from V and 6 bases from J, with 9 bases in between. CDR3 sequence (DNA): TGTGCCAGCTCACGGGGGAGAGATGAAAAACTGTTTTTT. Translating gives CASSRGRDEKLFF.

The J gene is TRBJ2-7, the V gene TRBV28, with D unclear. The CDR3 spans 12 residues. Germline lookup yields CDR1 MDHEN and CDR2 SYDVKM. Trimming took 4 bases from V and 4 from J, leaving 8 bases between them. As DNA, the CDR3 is TGTGCCAGCAGTTCGGTTGTGTACGAGCAGTACTTC. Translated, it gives CASSSVVYEQYF.

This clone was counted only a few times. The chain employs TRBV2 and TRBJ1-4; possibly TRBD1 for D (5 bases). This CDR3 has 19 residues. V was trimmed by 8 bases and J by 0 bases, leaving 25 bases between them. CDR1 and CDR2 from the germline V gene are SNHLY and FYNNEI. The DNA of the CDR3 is TGTGCCAGCCAAACCCCGGGACGATTACAGCTTGCAACTAATGAAAAACTGTTTTTT. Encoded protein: CASQTPGRLQLATNEKLFF.

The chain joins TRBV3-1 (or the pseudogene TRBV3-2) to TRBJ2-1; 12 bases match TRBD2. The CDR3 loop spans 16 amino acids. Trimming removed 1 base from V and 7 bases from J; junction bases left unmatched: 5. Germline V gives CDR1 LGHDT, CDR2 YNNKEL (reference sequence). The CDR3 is CASSQGLAGVRNEQFF. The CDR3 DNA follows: TGTGCCAGCAGCCAAGGACTAGCGGGAGTACGGAATGAGCAGTTCTTC.

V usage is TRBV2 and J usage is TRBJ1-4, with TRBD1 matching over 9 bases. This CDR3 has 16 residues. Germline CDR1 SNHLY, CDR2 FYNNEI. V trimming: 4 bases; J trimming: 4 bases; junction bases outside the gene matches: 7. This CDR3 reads CASSVQGAEHNEKLFF. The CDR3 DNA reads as TGTGCCAGCAGTGTACAGGGGGCTGAACATAATGAAAAACTGTTTTTT.

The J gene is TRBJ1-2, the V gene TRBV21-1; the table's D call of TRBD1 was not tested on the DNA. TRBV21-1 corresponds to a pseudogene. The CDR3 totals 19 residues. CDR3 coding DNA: TGTGCCAGCAGCAGACTGAGGGGCGACCGGACAGGGGGCGCGGTAGGCTACACCTTC. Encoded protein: CASSRLRGDRTGGAVGYTF.

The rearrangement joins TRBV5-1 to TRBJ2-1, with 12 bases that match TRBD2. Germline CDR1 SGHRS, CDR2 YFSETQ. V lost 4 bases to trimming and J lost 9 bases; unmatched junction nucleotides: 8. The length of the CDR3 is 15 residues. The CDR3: CASSEGLAGRGEQFF. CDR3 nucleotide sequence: TGCGCCAGCAGCGAAGGACTAGCGGGGAGGGGTGAGCAGTTCTTC.

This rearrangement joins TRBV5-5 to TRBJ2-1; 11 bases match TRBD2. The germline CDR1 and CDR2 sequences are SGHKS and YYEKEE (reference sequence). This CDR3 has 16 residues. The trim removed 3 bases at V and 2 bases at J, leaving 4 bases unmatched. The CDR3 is CASSSEGLAAYNEQFF. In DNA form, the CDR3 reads TGTGCCAGCAGCTCGGAGGGACTAGCGGCCTACAATGAGCAGTTCTTC.

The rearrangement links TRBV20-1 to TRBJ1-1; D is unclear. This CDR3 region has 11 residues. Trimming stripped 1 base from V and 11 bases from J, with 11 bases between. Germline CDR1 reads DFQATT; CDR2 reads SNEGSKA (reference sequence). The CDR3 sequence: CSARVEGNAFF. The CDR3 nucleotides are TGCAGTGCTAGAGTAGAGGGAAACGCTTTCTTT.

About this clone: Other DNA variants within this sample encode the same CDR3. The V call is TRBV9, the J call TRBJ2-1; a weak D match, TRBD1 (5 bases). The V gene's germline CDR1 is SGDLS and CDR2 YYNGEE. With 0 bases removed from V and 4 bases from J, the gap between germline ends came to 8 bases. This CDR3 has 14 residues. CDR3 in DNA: TGTGCCAGCAGCGTAGGGGGCGGATACAATGAGCAGTTCTTC. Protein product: CASSVGGGYNEQFF.